The rows below give T cell receptor beta chains drawn from one sample of a study of cytomegalovirus exposure and HLA in healthy donors. The data were produced by immunoSEQ multiplex PCR, yet TCRdb's version contains in-frame clones alone and is incomplete. The table records 150,000 or so clones, roughly 75% of them present only once. Source material: PBMCs. These receptors originate from a woman between 50 and 59 years old in good health and CMV-seropositive. The CDR3 runs from the conserved cysteine through the conserved F or W. D genes are given only for firm matches. Clone size is not always given. Where it is, it says once, few, many or a class for expanded clones.

>TRBJ1-1|.|18|.|TRBV11-2
TGTGCCAGCAGCAGCCCGGGACTGGCCCCTGGGGGAAACACTGAAGCTTTCTTT
CASSSPGLAPGGNTEAFF
>TRBJ2-7|once|14|TRBD2|TRBV18
TGTGCCAGCTCACCACTAGCGGGAGCACGGGAGCAGTACTTC
CASSPLAGAREQYF
>TRBJ1-2|.|16|TRBD1|TRBV7-9
TGTGCCAGCAGCTCGACTGCCGGGACAGCCTACTATGGCTACACCTTC
CASSSTAGTAYYGYTF
>TRBJ1-2|.|14|.|TRBV28
TGTGCCAGCAGTCCTGGGACTGAACTTTATGGCTACACCTTC
CASSPGTELYGYTF
>TRBJ1-5|few|14|TRBD1|TRBV6-1
TGTGCCACAGGGGACAGGTTTACAGAGCAGCCCCAGCATTTT
CATGDRFTEQPQHF
>TRBJ2-3|.|15|TRBD2|TRBV28
TGTGCCAGCAGCCCCGGGGGTAGCGGGAGTGTTACGCAGTATTTT
CASSPGGSGSVTQYF
>TRBJ2-5|.|13|TRBD2|TRBV7-7
TGTGCTAGCGGGGCGGCGTCTGGGGAGACCCAGTACTTC
CASGAASGETQYF
>TRBJ2-1|.|17|TRBD2|TRBV7-2
TGTGCCAGCAGCTTGAGTATTAGCGGGGGGGTCCACAATGAGCAGTTCTTC
CASSLSISGGVHNEQFF
>TRBJ2-7|.|13|TRBD2|TRBV5-1
TGCGCCAGCAGCTCTAGCGGGAGGTGGGAGCAGTACTTC
CASSSSGRWEQYF
>TRBJ2-7|few|15|TRBD2|TRBV4-2
TGTGCCAGCAGCCAAAGACTAGCGGGGGTGGACGAGCAGTACTTC
CASSQRLAGVDEQYF